This TCR beta chain came from a study of metastatic and nonmetastatic thyroid tumors. Study background: Repertoires were compared across blood and tumor or nodule tissue from malignant and benign thyroid patients.

TCRdb recomputed clones from the PCR reads via MiXCR. Here the sample spans approximately 90,000 clones, 12% being singletons. At least ten counts were recorded for this clone. Germline lookup yields CDR1 LGHDT and CDR2 YNNKEL (reference sequence). V lost 4 bases to trimming and J lost 7 bases, with 13 bases between them. This CDR3 spans 14 amino acids. Thyroid surgery was performed in patients who had received no treatment beforehand. The origin of this receptor is a female donor with papillary thyroid cancer or a benign thyroid nodule (not recorded which). Some clones in this sample may be carry-over from other donors' samples. What was sequenced was blood. The genes are TRBV3-1 and TRBJ2-2, with D perhaps assigned TRBD1 or TRBD2 (7 bases each). CDR3 DNA sequence: TGTGCCAGCAGCCGACAGGGAGGGGGCGGGGAGCTGTTTTTT. Encoded protein: CASSRQGGGGELFF.